This is a list of T cell receptor beta chains from one sample in a study of T-cell reconstitution after alpha-beta-depleted transplantation in children. In TCRdb, the PCR reads were re-called with MiXCR into one record per CDR3 protein. The repertoire has more than 500,000 distinct CDR3 sequences, 11% of them found once; the top ten carry roughly 15%. Sequenced here: PBMCs, mostly from graft donor cells, sampled 180 days after TCRalphabeta/CD19-depleted stem cell transplant. The receptors here all came from a female patient aged 2-9 years who had a stem cell transplant for aplastic anemia, so the T cells may come from the graft donor. The CDR3 runs from the conserved cysteine through the conserved F or W. A D gene is named only where the DNA matches it firmly. A clone size is listed for some rows: how often the clone was seen (once, few, many), or a class if it is expanded.

TRBV5-1	.	.	TRBJ1-5	CASSSDSPLSNQPQHF	TGCGCCAGCAGTTCTGACTCCCCCCTTAGCAATCAGCCCCAGCATTTT
TRBV5-1	.	.	TRBJ2-3	CASSHSSTDTQYF	TGCGCCAGCAGCCATAGTAGCACAGATACGCAGTATTTT
TRBV15	TRBD1	few	TRBJ2-7	CATSRYLQGAEPYEQYF	TGTGCCACCAGCAGATATTTACAGGGGGCCGAACCCTACGAGCAGTACTTC
TRBV10-3	.	many	TRBJ2-7	CAITGAHEKEQYF	TGTGCCATCACGGGGGCCCATGAGAAGGAGCAGTACTTC
TRBV20-1	.	many	TRBJ1-3	CSAAGGTGNTIYF	TGCAGTGCGGCCGGCGGGACCGGAAACACCATATATTTT
TRBV15	.	.	TRBJ1-1	CATNRAGGGAFF	TGTGCCACGAACCGCGCCGGTGGTGGGGCTTTCTTT
TRBV28	.	.	TRBJ2-7	CASSLRGVTYEQYF	TGTGCCAGCAGCCTTCGCGGAGTTACCTACGAGCAGTACTTC
TRBV6-5	.	few	TRBJ2-7	CASSYSRVKAEQYF	TGTGCCAGCAGTTACTCGAGAGTAAAGGCCGAGCAGTACTTC
TRBV19	.	few	TRBJ2-1	CASSIDRISDREQFF	TGTGCCAGTAGTATAGATCGTATTAGCGACAGGGAGCAGTTCTTC
TRBV27	.	many	TRBJ2-1	CASSLWPPARSSYNEQFF	TGTGCCAGCAGTTTATGGCCCCCAGCGCGAAGCTCCTACAATGAGCAGTTCTTC
TRBV7-9	TRBD2	many	TRBJ2-5	CASSLKVAGEEETQYF	TGTGCCAGCAGCCTTAAAGTAGCGGGAGAGGAAGAGACCCAGTACTTC
TRBV7-6	.	.	TRBJ2-7	CASSLGGVFMDEQYF	TGTGCCAGCAGCTTAGGGGGGGTTTTCATGGACGAGCAGTACTTC
TRBV20-1	TRBD1	few	TRBJ2-3	CSANRDRGPDTQYF	TGCAGTGCCAACCGGGACAGGGGACCAGATACGCAGTATTTT
TRBV20-1	.	.	TRBJ2-7	CSARAGQPGASSYEQYF	TGCAGTGCTAGAGCGGGGCAGCCGGGGGCTAGCTCCTACGAGCAGTACTTC
TRBV15	.	few	TRBJ1-2	CATSTPEGGNYGYTF	TGTGCCACCAGCACCCCCGAGGGCGGGAACTATGGCTACACCTTC
TRBV7-1	TRBD2	few	TRBJ2-3	CASSSQGLAGGPVFGVWPDTQYF	TGTGCCAGCAGCTCCCAGGGACTAGCGGGAGGGCCCGTATTCGGGGTATGGCCAGATACGCAGTATTTT
TRBV6-5	TRBD1	few	TRBJ1-3	CASSIDREGNTIYF	TGTGCCAGCAGTATCGACAGGGAAGGAAACACCATATATTTT
TRBV24-1	.	.	TRBJ2-1	CATSDSLVGAGHGEQFF	TGTGCCACCAGTGATTCCCTGGTTGGGGCGGGTCACGGGGAGCAGTTCTTC
TRBV12-3/TRBV12-4	TRBD2	many	TRBJ2-7	CASRGLAGGNTYEQYF	TGTGCCAGCAGAGGACTAGCGGGAGGGAATACCTACGAGCAGTACTTC
TRBV7-9	.	.	TRBJ2-3	CASSPGHRTDTQYF	TGTGCCAGCAGCCCTGGACACCGCACAGATACGCAGTATTTT
TRBV4-2	.	.	TRBJ2-1	CASSPDYSPNEQFF	TGTGCCAGCAGCCCGGACTATTCGCCTAATGAGCAGTTCTTC
TRBV12-3/TRBV12-4	.	many	TRBJ2-4	CASSFSWNIQYF	TGTGCCAGCAGTTTTTCTTGGAACATTCAGTACTTC
TRBV5-1	TRBD1	few	TRBJ2-1	CASSFSLTGYEQFF	TGCGCCAGCAGCTTTTCCTTGACAGGGTACGAGCAGTTCTTC
TRBV19	.	few	TRBJ1-4	CASGGSADEKLFF	TGTGCCAGTGGAGGGTCCGCGGATGAAAAACTGTTTTTT
TRBV4-3	.	.	TRBJ1-2	CASSQGMWDGQQSNYGYTF	TGCGCCAGCAGCCAAGGGATGTGGGACGGCCAACAGTCTAACTATGGCTACACCTTC
TRBV5-6	.	.	TRBJ1-6	CASSFPTSTGRYNSPLHF	TGTGCCAGCAGCTTCCCCACCAGCACCGGCCGGTATAATTCACCCCTCCACTTT
TRBV7-9	.	few	TRBJ1-2	CASSLQGFRNGYTF	TGTGCCAGCAGCTTACAAGGGTTTAGGAATGGCTACACCTTC
TRBV5-6	.	.	TRBJ2-7	CASSLEGNLSYEQYF	TGTGCCAGCAGCTTGGAGGGGAACCTCTCCTACGAGCAGTACTTC
TRBV28	.	.	TRBJ1-1	CASARVMNTEAFF	TGTGCCAGCGCCAGGGTCATGAACACTGAAGCTTTCTTT
TRBV27	.	.	TRBJ1-3	CASSPFSSLGVYSGNTIYF	TGTGCCAGCAGTCCGTTTAGTTCCCTAGGGGTTTACTCTGGAAACACCATATATTTT
TRBV19	.	.	TRBJ2-1	CASSTAFYGEQFF	TGTGCCAGTAGTACGGCCTTCTACGGTGAGCAGTTCTTC
TRBV29-1	.	many	TRBJ1-1	CSVPVRNTEAFF	TGCAGCGTCCCAGTAAGGAACACTGAAGCTTTCTTT
TRBV20-1	TRBD1	.	TRBJ1-1	CSARGRQGANTEAFF	TGCAGTGCTAGAGGTCGACAGGGGGCGAACACTGAAGCTTTCTTT
TRBV28	TRBD1	.	TRBJ2-7	CASSLGGTGSNEQYF	TGTGCCAGCAGTTTAGGAGGGACAGGGTCAAACGAGCAGTACTTC
TRBV11-2	.	.	TRBJ2-5	CASSSLRRAETQYF	TGTGCCAGCAGCTCCCTTCGGCGAGCAGAGACCCAGTACTTC
TRBV18	TRBD1	few	TRBJ2-6	CASSPPGQGSSGANVLTF	TGTGCCAGCTCACCACCGGGACAGGGGAGCTCTGGGGCCAACGTCCTGACTTTC
TRBV7-7	.	few	TRBJ2-2	CASSFVLGGELFF	TGTGCCAGCAGCTTCGTCTTGGGCGGGGAGCTGTTTTTT
TRBV5-5	.	.	TRBJ2-4	CASSFLLDVAKNIQYF	TGTGCCAGCAGCTTCCTCCTGGATGTAGCCAAAAACATTCAGTACTTC
TRBV12-3/TRBV12-4	.	many	TRBJ1-5	CASSLGASWSQPQHF	TGTGCCAGCAGTTTAGGGGCAAGTTGGTCTCAGCCCCAGCATTTT
TRBV11-2	.	.	TRBJ2-2	CASSLVLVGDSNTGELFF	TGTGCCAGCAGCTTAGTTTTGGTTGGGGATTCGAACACCGGGGAGCTGTTTTTT
TRBV28	.	.	TRBJ2-5	CASSPSGTAETQYF	TGTGCCAGCAGTCCCTCCGGAACAGCGGAGACCCAGTACTTC
TRBV28	TRBD2	few	TRBJ2-3	CASSVGGSESDTQYF	TGTGCCAGCAGTGTGGGCGGGAGCGAATCAGATACGCAGTATTTT
TRBV28	.	.	TRBJ2-7	CASSLTPAASGQYF	TGTGCCAGCAGTTTAACCCCCGCGGCCTCGGGGCAGTACTTC
TRBV18	TRBD1	.	TRBJ1-1	CASSPGTGNVGTEAFF	TGTGCCAGCTCCCCGGGGACAGGGAACGTGGGCACTGAAGCTTTCTTT
TRBV7-2	TRBD1	few	TRBJ2-3	CASSLAGQGVDTQYF	TGTGCCAGCAGCTTAGCGGGGCAGGGGGTAGATACGCAGTATTTT
TRBV10-3	.	.	TRBJ1-3	CAISESTSQNSGNTIYF	TGTGCCATCAGTGAGTCGACGTCCCAAAACTCTGGAAACACCATATATTTT
TRBV20-1	TRBD2	many	TRBJ2-2	CSARFSGTGTGELFF	TGCAGTGCTAGATTTAGCGGGACGGGCACCGGGGAGCTGTTTTTT
TRBV4-3	TRBD1	.	TRBJ2-1	CASSQVGQGVGQFF	TGCGCCAGCAGCCAAGTAGGACAGGGAGTGGGGCAGTTCTTC
TRBV12-5	.	many	TRBJ2-1	CASGLGPGYNEQFF	TGTGCTAGTGGTTTGGGCCCGGGGTACAATGAGCAGTTCTTC
TRBV20-1	.	few	TRBJ1-1	CSASKDLNTEAFF	TGCAGTGCTAGTAAGGACTTGAACACTGAAGCTTTCTTT
TRBV9	.	.	TRBJ2-1	CASSVGSSGNEQFF	TGTGCCAGCAGCGTAGGGAGTAGCGGCAATGAGCAGTTCTTC
TRBV14	TRBD2	few	TRBJ2-3	CASSQDRGGGTTGTQYF	TGTGCCAGCAGCCAAGATCGGGGCGGGGGGACCACTGGTACGCAGTATTTT
TRBV12-3/TRBV12-4	.	.	TRBJ2-3	CASSLNSPTDTQYF	TGTGCCAGCAGTTTAAATTCCCCCACAGATACGCAGTATTTT
TRBV12-3/TRBV12-4	TRBD2	.	TRBJ2-7	CASSPRLAGGGYEQYF	TGTGCCAGCAGTCCACGACTAGCGGGTGGGGGCTACGAGCAGTACTTC
TRBV4-1	.	.	TRBJ2-2	CASSQDLMGVGGELFF	TGCGCCAGCAGCCAAGATTTGATGGGGGTTGGCGGGGAGCTGTTTTTT
TRBV15	.	.	TRBJ2-5	CATSGGVLETQYF	TGTGCCACCAGCGGGGGCGTACTAGAGACCCAGTACTTC